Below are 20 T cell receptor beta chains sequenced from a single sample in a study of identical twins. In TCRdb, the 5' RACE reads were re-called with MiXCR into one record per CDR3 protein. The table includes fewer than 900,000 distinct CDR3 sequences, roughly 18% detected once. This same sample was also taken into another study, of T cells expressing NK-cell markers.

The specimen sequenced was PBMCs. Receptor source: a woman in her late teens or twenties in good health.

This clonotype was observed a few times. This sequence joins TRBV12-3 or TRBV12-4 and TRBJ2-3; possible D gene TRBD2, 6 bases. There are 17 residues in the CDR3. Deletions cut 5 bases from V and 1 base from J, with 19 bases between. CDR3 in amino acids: CASSPPLGSGRTDTQYF. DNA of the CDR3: TGTGCCAGCAGTCCCCCGTTGGGTAGCGGTCGCACAGATACGCAGTATTTT.

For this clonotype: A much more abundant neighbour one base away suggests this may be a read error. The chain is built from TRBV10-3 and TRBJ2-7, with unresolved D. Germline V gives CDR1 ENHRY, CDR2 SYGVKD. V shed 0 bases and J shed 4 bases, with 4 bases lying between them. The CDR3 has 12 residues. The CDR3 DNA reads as TGTGCCATCAGTGAGTCGTGGTACGAGCAGTACTTC. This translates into CAISESWYEQYF.

CDR3 sequence (DNA): TGTGCCAGCAGTGGGGGGGGGGTCGACATTCAGTACTTC. This sequence encodes CASSGGGVDIQYF. The chain carries TRBV6-1 and TRBJ2-4; 7 positions match TRBD2. The CDR3 has 13 amino acids. Germline V gene data show CDR1 as MNHNS and CDR2 as SASEGT. The ends lost 4 bases at V and 8 bases at J; junction bases unmatched: 5.

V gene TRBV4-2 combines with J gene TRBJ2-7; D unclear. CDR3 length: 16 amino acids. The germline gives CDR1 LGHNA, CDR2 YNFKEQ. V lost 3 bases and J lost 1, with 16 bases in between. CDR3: CASSQPGPSRSYEQYF. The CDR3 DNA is TGTGCCAGCAGCCAGCCCGGACCGTCACGATCCTACGAGCAGTACTTC.

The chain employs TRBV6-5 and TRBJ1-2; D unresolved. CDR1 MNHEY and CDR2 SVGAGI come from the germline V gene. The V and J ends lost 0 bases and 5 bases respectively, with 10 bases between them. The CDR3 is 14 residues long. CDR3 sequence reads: CASSYSGGLYGYTF. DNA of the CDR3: TGTGCCAGCAGTTACTCGGGCGGACTGTATGGCTACACCTTC.

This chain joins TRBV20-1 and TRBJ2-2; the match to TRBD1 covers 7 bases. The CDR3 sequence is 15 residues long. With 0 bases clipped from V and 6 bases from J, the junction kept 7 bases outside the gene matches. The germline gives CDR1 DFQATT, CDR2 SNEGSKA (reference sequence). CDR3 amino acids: CSARDPGQPAGELFF. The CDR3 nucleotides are TGCAGTGCTAGAGATCCGGGACAGCCGGCCGGGGAGCTGTTTTTT.

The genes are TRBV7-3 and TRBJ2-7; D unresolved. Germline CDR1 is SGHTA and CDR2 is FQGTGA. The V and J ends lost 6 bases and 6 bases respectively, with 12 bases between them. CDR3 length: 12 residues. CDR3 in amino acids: CASSRPSLEQYF. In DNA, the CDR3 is TGTGCCAGCAGTCGTCCTTCCCTCGAGCAGTACTTC.

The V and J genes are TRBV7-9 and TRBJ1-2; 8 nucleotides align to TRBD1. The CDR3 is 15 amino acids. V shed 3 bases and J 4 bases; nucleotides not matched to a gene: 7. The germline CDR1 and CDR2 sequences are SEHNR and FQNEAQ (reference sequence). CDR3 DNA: TGTGCCAGCAGCTTTCAGGGGGCCGGTTTCTATGGCTACACCTTC. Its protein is CASSFQGAGFYGYTF.

CDR3 protein: CATSRGVETQYF. CDR3 DNA sequence: TGTGCCACCAGCAGAGGGGTGGAGACCCAGTACTTC. The V and J genes are TRBV15 and TRBJ2-5; no definite D call. The CDR3 is 12 amino acids. Germline CDR1 and CDR2: LNHNV and YYDKDF (reference sequence). V lost 1 base and J 5 bases, leaving 5 bases between the germline ends. The full variable domain, with the rest looked up from reference TRBV15 and TRBJ2-5, is DAMVIQNPRYQVTQFGKPVTLSCSQTLNHNVMYWYQQKSSQAPKLLFHYYDKDFNNEADTPDNFQSRRPNTSFCFLDIRSPGLGDTAMYLCATSRGVETQYFGPGTRLLVL.

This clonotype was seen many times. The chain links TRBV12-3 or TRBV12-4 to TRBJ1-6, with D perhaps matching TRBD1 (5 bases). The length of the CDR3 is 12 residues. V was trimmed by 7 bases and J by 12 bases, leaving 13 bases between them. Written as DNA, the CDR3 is TGTGCCAGCAATGGCAGGAGGGGACCCCTCCACTTT. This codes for CASNGRRGPLHF.

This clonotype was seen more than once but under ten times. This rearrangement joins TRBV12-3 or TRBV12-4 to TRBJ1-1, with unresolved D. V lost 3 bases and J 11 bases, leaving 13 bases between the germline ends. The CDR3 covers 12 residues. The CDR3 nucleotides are TGTGCCAGCAGTTTTCCCCGGGGAGCGGCTTTCTTT. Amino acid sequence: CASSFPRGAAFF.

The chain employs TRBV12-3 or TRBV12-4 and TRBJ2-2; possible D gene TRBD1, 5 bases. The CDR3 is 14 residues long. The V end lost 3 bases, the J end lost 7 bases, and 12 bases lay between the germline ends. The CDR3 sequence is CASSLAKRGGELFF. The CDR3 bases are TGTGCCAGCAGTTTGGCGAAAAGGGGCGGGGAGCTGTTTTTT.

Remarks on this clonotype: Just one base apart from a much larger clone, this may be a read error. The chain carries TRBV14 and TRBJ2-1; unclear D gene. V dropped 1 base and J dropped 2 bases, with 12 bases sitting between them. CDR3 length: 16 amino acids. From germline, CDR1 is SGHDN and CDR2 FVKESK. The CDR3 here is CASSQGGLGAYNEQFF. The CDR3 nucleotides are TGTGCCAGCAGCCAAGGTGGGCTGGGTGCCTACAATGAGCAGTTCTTC.

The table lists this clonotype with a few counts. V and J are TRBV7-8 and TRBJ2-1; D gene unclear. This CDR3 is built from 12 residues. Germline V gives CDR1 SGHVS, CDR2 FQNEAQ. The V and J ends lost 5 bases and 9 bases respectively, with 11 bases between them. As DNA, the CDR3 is TGTGCCAGCAGCCCGACCTGGAGTGAGCAGTTCTTC. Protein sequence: CASSPTWSEQFF.

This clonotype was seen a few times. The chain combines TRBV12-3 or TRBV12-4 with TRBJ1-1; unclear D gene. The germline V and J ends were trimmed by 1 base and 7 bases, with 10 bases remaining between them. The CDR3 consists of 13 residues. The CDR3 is CASSLGAGSEAFF. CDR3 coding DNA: TGTGCCAGCAGTTTAGGTGCGGGGAGTGAAGCTTTCTTT.

The CDR3 DNA follows: TGCGCCAGCAGATCCGCCGGTGGCACAGATACGCAGTATTTT. Residues: CASRSAGGTDTQYF. V is TRBV5-1 and J is TRBJ2-3, with D hard to call. The V gene's germline CDR1 is SGHRS and CDR2 YFSETQ. Trimming stripped 5 bases from V and 1 base from J, with 11 bases between. This CDR3 region has 14 residues.

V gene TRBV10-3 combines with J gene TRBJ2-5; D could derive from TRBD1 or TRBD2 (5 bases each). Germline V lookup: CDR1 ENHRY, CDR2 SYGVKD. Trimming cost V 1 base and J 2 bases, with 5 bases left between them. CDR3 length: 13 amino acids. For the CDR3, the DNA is TGTGCCATCAGTGAGTGGGGGCAAGAGACCCAGTACTTC. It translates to CAISEWGQETQYF.

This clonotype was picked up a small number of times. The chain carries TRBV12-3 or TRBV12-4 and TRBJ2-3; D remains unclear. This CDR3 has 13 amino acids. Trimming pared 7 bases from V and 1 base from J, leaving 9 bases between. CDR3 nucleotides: TGTGCCAGCACCCTGAGCGGCACAGATACGCAGTATTTT. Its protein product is CASTLSGTDTQYF.

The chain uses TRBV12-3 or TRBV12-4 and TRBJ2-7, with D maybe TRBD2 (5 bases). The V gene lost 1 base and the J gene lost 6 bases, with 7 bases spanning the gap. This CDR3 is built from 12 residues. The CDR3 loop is CASSLVRVEQYF. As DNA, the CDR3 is TGTGCCAGCAGTTTAGTGAGGGTCGAGCAGTACTTC.

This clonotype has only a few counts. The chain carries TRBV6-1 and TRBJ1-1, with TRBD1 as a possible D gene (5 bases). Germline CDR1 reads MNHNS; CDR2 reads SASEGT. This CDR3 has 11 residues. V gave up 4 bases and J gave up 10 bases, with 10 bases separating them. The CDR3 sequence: CASSADGGAFF. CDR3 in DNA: TGTGCCAGCAGTGCCGACGGGGGAGCTTTCTTT.